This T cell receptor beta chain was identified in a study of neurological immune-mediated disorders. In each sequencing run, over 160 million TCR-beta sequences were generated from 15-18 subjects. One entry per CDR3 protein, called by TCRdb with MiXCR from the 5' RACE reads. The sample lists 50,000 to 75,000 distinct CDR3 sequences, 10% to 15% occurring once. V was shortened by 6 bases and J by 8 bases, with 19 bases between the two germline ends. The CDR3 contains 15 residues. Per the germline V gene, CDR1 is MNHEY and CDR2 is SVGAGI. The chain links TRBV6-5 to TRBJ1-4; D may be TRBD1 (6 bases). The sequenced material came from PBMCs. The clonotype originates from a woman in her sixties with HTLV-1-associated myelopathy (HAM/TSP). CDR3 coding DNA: TGTGCCAGCAGCCTCATGGGGGGCGGGGAGGAAAAACTGTTTTTT. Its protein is CASSLMGGGEEKLFF.